The table lists the clone carrying this T cell receptor (beta chain) with a few counts. Germline CDR1 and CDR2: SGHDT and YYEEEE. The CDR3 contains 14 residues. Trimming shortened V by 3 bases and J by 11 bases, and 15 bases separated the two germline ends. Sample treatment: randomized to nivolumab then ipilimumab (arm A) or the reverse (arm B). DNA-damaging chemotherapy had not been given to any patient beforehand. PBMC sorting kept live CD3+CD8+ cells without CD19 or CD56. The source of the sample is a study of sequential checkpoint blockade in melanoma. Clones were read by immunoSEQ multiplex PCR, and TCRdb kept only the in-frame ones, dropping some. The profile shows around 9,100 clones, around 60% of them singletons.

The chain couples TRBV5-6 to TRBJ2-6, with D tentatively TRBD2 (5 bases). The receptor was isolated from a human donor with melanoma. Sequencing used CD8+ T cells sorted from blood (inferred from file names), obtained from a patient given nivolumab and ipilimumab in sequence. DNA for the CDR3: TGTGCCAGCAGCTCCTACCAGGACTTTTACGTCCTGACTTTC. Protein: CASSSYQDFYVLTF. Using reference TRBV5-6 and TRBJ2-6 for the parts outside the CDR3, the full variable domain is DAGVTQSPTHLIKTRGQQVTLRCSPKSGHDTVSWYQQALGQGPQFIFQYYEEEERQRGNFPDRFSGHQFPNYSSELNVNALLLGDSALYLCASSSYQDFYVLTFGAGSRLTVL.